A selection of T cell receptor beta chains follows, all from one sample in a study of CD8 T cell repertoires and HIV-1 epitope variants. These receptors have no known antigen. The assay was immunoSEQ multiplex PCR, and TCRdb's table has in-frame clones only and misses some. The sample includes around 4,800 clones, around 70% of them seen just once. The material sequenced was cultured CD8+ T cells derived from PBMCs. These TCRs come from a male donor with HIV. Both conserved end residues are part of each CDR3. Fields, in order: D gene, J gene, V gene, CDR3 protein. D genes are given only for firm matches.

d_gene: -; j_gene: TRBJ2-1; v_gene: TRBV6-5; CDR3aa: CASSPGWNEQFF
d_gene: TRBD2; j_gene: TRBJ2-3; v_gene: TRBV6-1; CDR3aa: CASSEGTSGRTDTQYF
d_gene: TRBD2; j_gene: TRBJ2-6; v_gene: TRBV2; CDR3aa: CASSDGTTSGANVLTF
d_gene: TRBD2; j_gene: TRBJ2-1; v_gene: TRBV10-3; CDR3aa: CAISIELAGETYNEQFF
d_gene: TRBD2; j_gene: TRBJ2-1; v_gene: TRBV11-1; CDR3aa: CASSFGTSGSNEQFF
d_gene: -; j_gene: TRBJ2-7; v_gene: TRBV4-3; CDR3aa: CASSQDRYEQYF
d_gene: -; j_gene: TRBJ2-7; v_gene: TRBV20-1; CDR3aa: CTAWGSNEQYF
d_gene: -; j_gene: TRBJ1-1; v_gene: TRBV7-6; CDR3aa: CASSLGFGDTEAFF
d_gene: -; j_gene: TRBJ1-1; v_gene: TRBV15; CDR3aa: CATSLGSNTEAFF
d_gene: TRBD1; j_gene: TRBJ1-1; v_gene: TRBV28; CDR3aa: CASSYRGGNTEAFF
d_gene: TRBD2; j_gene: TRBJ2-7; v_gene: TRBV19; CDR3aa: CASSMTSGGAYEQYF
d_gene: -; j_gene: TRBJ1-1; v_gene: TRBV27; CDR3aa: CASSLPPSLGGEAFF
d_gene: TRBD1; j_gene: TRBJ2-3; v_gene: TRBV6-5; CDR3aa: CASSGTGGTDTQYF
d_gene: -; j_gene: TRBJ2-7; v_gene: TRBV29-1; CDR3aa: CSVEEWSSSYEQYF
d_gene: TRBD1; j_gene: TRBJ2-7; v_gene: TRBV13; CDR3aa: CASSVLGQGNYEQYF
d_gene: -; j_gene: TRBJ1-5; v_gene: TRBV18; CDR3aa: CASSEAEGAGNQPQHF
d_gene: -; j_gene: TRBJ2-7; v_gene: TRBV28; CDR3aa: CASSSNYEQYF
d_gene: -; j_gene: TRBJ1-6; v_gene: TRBV5-1; CDR3aa: CASSLEGGADSPLHF
d_gene: -; j_gene: TRBJ2-4; v_gene: TRBV21-1; CDR3aa: CASSKSQTDRVFPSDF
d_gene: TRBD2; j_gene: TRBJ2-7; v_gene: TRBV6-6; CDR3aa: CASSSGTRAYEQYF
d_gene: TRBD1; j_gene: TRBJ2-5; v_gene: TRBV15; CDR3aa: CATSRGTDRGGETQYF
d_gene: TRBD1; j_gene: TRBJ1-5; v_gene: TRBV19; CDR3aa: CASSIRQGYQPQHF
d_gene: -; j_gene: TRBJ2-7; v_gene: TRBV28; CDR3aa: CASRQKSRVSYEQYF
d_gene: TRBD1; j_gene: TRBJ1-5; v_gene: TRBV15; CDR3aa: CATSNSGQGNQPQHF
d_gene: -; j_gene: TRBJ2-7; v_gene: TRBV7-2; CDR3aa: CASSLELGQYEQYF
d_gene: -; j_gene: TRBJ1-1; v_gene: TRBV10-3; CDR3aa: CAISPMNTEAFF
d_gene: -; j_gene: TRBJ1-5; v_gene: TRBV6-1; CDR3aa: CASSETLWTDFNQPQHF
d_gene: -; j_gene: TRBJ1-2; v_gene: TRBV30; CDR3aa: CAWSVVERNGYTF
d_gene: -; j_gene: TRBJ1-6; v_gene: TRBV9; CDR3aa: CASSVDVTPTYNSPLHF
d_gene: TRBD1; j_gene: TRBJ2-7; v_gene: TRBV5-4; CDR3aa: CASSFGQGSYEQYF
d_gene: -; j_gene: TRBJ1-1; v_gene: TRBV9; CDR3aa: CASSPSGGITEAFF
d_gene: -; j_gene: TRBJ1-2; v_gene: TRBV29-1; CDR3aa: CSVQRDIKGGYTF
d_gene: -; j_gene: TRBJ2-7; v_gene: TRBV11-2; CDR3aa: CASSLATRNSYEQYF
d_gene: -; j_gene: TRBJ2-3; v_gene: TRBV28; CDR3aa: CASSLEGTDSFTDTQYF
d_gene: -; j_gene: TRBJ2-7; v_gene: TRBV9; CDR3aa: CASSVSGGMDEQYF
d_gene: -; j_gene: TRBJ1-1; v_gene: TRBV28; CDR3aa: CASSPLVLNTEAFF
d_gene: TRBD2; j_gene: TRBJ2-1; v_gene: TRBV10-3; CDR3aa: CAISESTAGGSYNEQFF
d_gene: -; j_gene: TRBJ1-1; v_gene: TRBV28; CDR3aa: CASSPGAVTEAFF
d_gene: -; j_gene: TRBJ2-2; v_gene: TRBV4-1; CDR3aa: CASSQDGNTGELFF
d_gene: TRBD2; j_gene: TRBJ2-3; v_gene: TRBV9; CDR3aa: CASSVGTSGNSDTQYF
d_gene: -; j_gene: TRBJ1-4; v_gene: TRBV28; CDR3aa: CASKSVANEKLFF
d_gene: -; j_gene: TRBJ1-4; v_gene: TRBV2; CDR3aa: CASSFYTGPDEKLFF
d_gene: -; j_gene: TRBJ2-7; v_gene: TRBV6-5; CDR3aa: CASSARDNGYEQYF
d_gene: TRBD2; j_gene: TRBJ2-1; v_gene: TRBV11-2; CDR3aa: CASSLAGGPSEQFF
d_gene: -; j_gene: TRBJ2-7; v_gene: TRBV5-4; CDR3aa: CASSADSSTPDEQYF